One sample yielded the 8 T cell receptor beta chains listed below, sequenced in a study of chemoradiotherapy in HPV16-positive cancers. TCRdb keeps only in-frame clones here, not all; method: immunoSEQ multiplex PCR. The repertoire holds some 8,600 clones, with 85% to 90% as singletons. The sequenced sample was blood, obtained from a patient who underwent chemoradiotherapy. These receptors came from a human donor with HPV-associated anogenital cancer.

The chain combines TRBV18 with TRBJ2-5, with D possibly being TRBD2 (5 bases). The CDR3 covers 13 residues. Germline-derived CDR1 and CDR2 are KGHSH and LQKENI. V shed 8 bases and J shed 3 bases, with 13 bases lying between them. The CDR3 sequence: CASTDGVKETQYF. Written as DNA, the CDR3 is TGTGCCAGCACGGACGGGGTGAAAGAGACCCAGTACTTC.

V is TRBV6-1 and J is TRBJ1-2; possible D gene TRBD1, 6 bases. CDR1 is MNHNS, CDR2 SASEGT, per germline. The CDR3 sequence is 14 residues long. V lost 1 base, J lost 4 bases, and 10 bases lay in between. For the CDR3, the DNA is TGTGCCAGCAGTGAAGGCACAGGGAGCTATGGCTACACCTTC. The encoded protein is CASSEGTGSYGYTF.

This sequence joins TRBV10-2 and TRBJ2-7; D is undetermined. This CDR3 is built from 15 residues. Trimming cost V 6 bases and J 2 bases, with 17 bases left between them. Germline CDR1 is WSHSY and CDR2 is SAAADI. This chain's CDR3 is CASREAGKPPYEQYF. DNA for the CDR3: TGCGCCAGCAGAGAAGCAGGCAAACCACCCTACGAGCAGTACTTC.

The CDR3 sequence is CASSALGQGPKNIQYF. CDR3 coding DNA: TGTGCCAGCAGTGCCTTGGGACAGGGACCCAAAAACATTCAGTACTTC. The gene calls are TRBV6-1 and TRBJ2-4, with 9 bases aligning to TRBD1. This CDR3 region has 16 residues. In germline, CDR1 is MNHNS, CDR2 SASEGT. J lost 2 bases, V lost 4 bases, and 6 bases had no gene match.

This clone was seen only a few times. The chain recombines TRBV5-1 with TRBJ1-2; no clear D gene. Deletions cut 0 bases from V and 0 bases from J, with 6 bases between. The CDR3 extends over 14 amino acids. The germline V gene encodes CDR1 SGHRS and CDR2 YFSETQ. DNA of the CDR3: TGCGCCAGCAGCTTGGGGCAGCCTAACTATGGCTACACCTTC. Its translation is CASSLGQPNYGYTF.

This chain connects TRBV28 to TRBJ2-3; 9 nucleotides agree with TRBD1. The CDR3 consists of 15 residues. V gave up 7 bases and J gave up 4 bases; unmatched junction bases: 9. The germline V gene has CDR1 MDHEN and CDR2 SYDVKM. CDR3 DNA sequence: TGTGCCAGCACCCATCCGGACAGGGGCCCAGATACGCAGTATTTT. Protein product: CASTHPDRGPDTQYF.

V gene TRBV18 combines with J gene TRBJ2-3; tentative D call: TRBD2 (5 bases). CDR3 length: 13 residues. Trimming left V 6 bases short and J 5 bases short, with 12 bases between. The germline gives CDR1 KGHSH, CDR2 LQKENI. CDR3 region: CASSLTGRDTQYF. CDR3 in DNA: TGTGCCAGCTCGCTCACGGGGAGAGATACGCAGTATTTT.

The chain uses TRBV6-6 and TRBJ2-5; no definite D call. Germline values: CDR1 MNHNY, CDR2 SVGAGI (reference sequence). Trimming shortened V by 0 bases and J by 1 base, and 12 bases separated the two germline ends. This CDR3 comprises 16 residues. CDR3 nucleotide sequence: TGTGCCAGCAGTTACTCGTCGGTTAGGCTCCAAGAGACCCAGTACTTC. Translation gives CASSYSSVRLQETQYF.